These 29 T cell receptor beta chains were sequenced from one sample in a study of cytomegalovirus exposure and HLA in healthy donors. The PCR employed 60 Vbeta primers together with 13 Jbeta primers. Data came from immunoSEQ multiplex PCR; TCRdb stores just in-frame clones and leaves some out. The sample carries about 160,000 clones, around 77% recorded once. The sample comprised PBMCs. The receptors originated from a man aged 45 to 65 in good health and CMV-seropositive.

This chain uses TRBV27 with TRBJ1-2; TRBD1 matches at 7 bases. This CDR3 contains 13 residues. Per germline, CDR1 MNHEY and CDR2 SMNVEV (reference sequence). Losses at the gene ends were 3 bases for V and 7 bases for J; bases not matched to a gene: 5. CDR3 DNA: TGTGCCAGCAGTTTCCAAGGGGGCTCTGGCTACACCTTC. Its protein is CASSFQGGSGYTF.

This chain connects TRBV4-1 to TRBJ2-1; no firm D call. From germline, CDR1 is MGHRA and CDR2 YSYEKL. The CDR3 is 15 amino acids. V was cut by 0 bases and J by 4 bases, with 10 bases left in between. CDR3 protein: CASSQDGVDYNEQFF. CDR3 bases: TGCGCCAGCAGCCAAGATGGAGTAGATTACAATGAGCAGTTCTTC.

This clone appeared once. The V gene is TRBV29-1, the J gene TRBJ1-1, with D maybe TRBD1 (5 bases). The V end was cut by 8 bases, the J end by 4 bases, with 17 bases between. The CDR3 extends over 13 amino acids. Germline assignment: CDR1 SQVTM and CDR2 ANQGSEA. The CDR3 coding sequence is TGCAGCCCCACTCTGGGGGGGAGCACTGAAGCTTTCTTT. Translation gives CSPTLGGSTEAFF. The variable domain in full, with the rest retrieved from reference TRBV29-1 and TRBJ1-1, is SAVISQKPSRDICQRGTSLTIQCQVDSQVTMMFWYRQQPGQSLTLIATANQGSEATYESGFVIDKFPISRPNLTFSTLTVSNMSPEDSSIYLCSPTLGGSTEAFFGQGTRLTVV.

The genes are TRBV29-1 and TRBJ2-1, with D maybe TRBD1 (6 bases). CDR1 SQVTM and CDR2 ANQGSEA come from the germline V gene. Between the trimmed V and J ends, which lost 7 bases and 4 bases, there was a span of 14 bases. The CDR3 is 13 amino acids. The CDR3 coding sequence is TGCAGCGGAACACAGGGCCTATACAATGAGCAGTTCTTC. This encodes CSGTQGLYNEQFF.

The chain links TRBV21-1 to TRBJ1-5; the table's D call, TRBD1, was not checked against the DNA. TRBV21-1 is a documented pseudogene. The CDR3 has 15 amino acids. The CDR3 nucleotides read TGTGCCAGCAGCAAAGCTGGGGGCCGGAATCAGCCCCAGCATTTT. Protein product: CASSKAGGRNQPQHF.

This clone was detected once. The J gene is TRBJ1-3, the V gene TRBV5-6; tentatively, D is TRBD1 (6 bases). Trimming shortened V by 0 bases and J by 0 bases, and 10 bases separated the two germline ends. Germline V CDR1 and CDR2: SGHDT, YYEEEE. This CDR3 has 16 residues. CDR3 protein: CASSLVDSPSGNTIYF. The DNA for the CDR3 is TGTGCCAGCAGCTTGGTGGACAGTCCCTCTGGAAACACCATATATTTT.

This clone was observed a handful of times. This chain joins TRBV5-6 and TRBJ1-2; unclear D gene. Trimming took off 0 bases at V and 2 bases at J, with 8 bases between the two ends. The CDR3 runs 14 residues. In germline, CDR1 is SGHDT, CDR2 YYEEEE. The CDR3 nucleotides read TGTGCCAGCAGCTTGGAGGAGGAAAACTATGGCTACACCTTC. Protein: CASSLEEENYGYTF.

This clone occurred a few times. The chain uses TRBV5-1 and TRBJ2-3, with TRBD1 identical over 7 bases. V gave up 7 bases and J gave up 2 bases; unmatched junction bases: 10. Germline-derived CDR1 and CDR2 are SGHRS and YFSETQ. The CDR3 runs to 15 residues. Here the CDR3 reads CASGPQGVTTDTQYF. The CDR3 bases are TGCGCCAGCGGTCCTCAGGGGGTGACCACAGATACGCAGTATTTT.

The chain combines TRBV7-2 with TRBJ1-5, with D uncertain. V lost 5 bases, J lost 4 bases, and 12 bases lay in between. Germline V lookup: CDR1 SGHTA, CDR2 FQGNSA. The CDR3 totals 14 residues. The CDR3 loop is CASSPRVSNQPQHF. As DNA, the CDR3 is TGTGCCAGCAGCCCCCGGGTTAGTAATCAGCCCCAGCATTTT.

This clone was seen once. The chain has TRBV5-1 and TRBJ1-5; 7 nucleotides match TRBD1. V lost 8 bases and J lost 0; bases outside the gene matches: 8. The CDR3 extends over 15 amino acids. Germline loops: CDR1 SGHRS, CDR2 YFSETQ. CDR3 sequence: CASSRDSHSNQPQHF. DNA for the CDR3: TGCGCCAGTTCAAGGGACAGCCATAGCAATCAGCCCCAGCATTTT.

This chain links TRBV4-1 with TRBJ1-4, with 8 nucleotides matching TRBD1. This CDR3 is 16 amino acids long. Germline CDR1 MGHRA, CDR2 YSYEKL. The V gene end was trimmed by 2 bases and the J gene end by 7 bases; junction bases not matched to a gene: 9. This chain's CDR3 is CASSQYDRGNPEKLFF. CDR3 DNA: TGCGCCAGCAGCCAATATGACAGGGGAAACCCTGAAAAACTGTTTTTT.

V gene TRBV28 combines with J gene TRBJ1-1, with D hard to call. This CDR3 region has 13 residues. The germline V gene encodes CDR1 MDHEN and CDR2 SYDVKM. The V end was cut by 8 bases, the J end by 1 base, with 11 bases between. CDR3 sequence reads: CASGPGKNTEAFF. The CDR3 nucleotides read TGTGCCAGCGGCCCGGGGAAGAACACTGAAGCTTTCTTT.

The CDR3 loop reads CASSLRTGWGVEAFF. The CDR3, as DNA: TGTGCCAGCAGCCTTCGGACAGGGTGGGGCGTCGAAGCTTTCTTT. The chain combines TRBV7-9 with TRBJ1-1; TRBD1 matches 8 bases. The CDR3 spans 15 residues. V shed 5 bases, J shed 8 bases, and the junction held 13 bases outside the gene matches. CDR1 SEHNR and CDR2 FQNEAQ come from the germline V gene (reference sequence).

The chain combines TRBV4-3 with TRBJ2-3; D is uncertain. The V end was cut by 0 bases, the J end by 1 base, with 5 bases between. Germline V CDR1 and CDR2: LGHNA, YSLEER. This CDR3 region has 14 residues. CDR3 loop: CASSQEAGTDTQYF. The CDR3 nucleotides read TGCGCCAGCAGCCAAGAGGCGGGCACAGATACGCAGTATTTT.

V and J are TRBV7-2 and TRBJ1-2; 7 bases map to TRBD1. Unmatched junction bases numbered 7, after V lost 2 bases and J lost 4 bases. The V gene's germline CDR1 is SGHTA and CDR2 FQGNSA. This CDR3 has 15 amino acids. The CDR3 is CASSLPTGAIYGYTF. The CDR3 DNA follows: TGTGCCAGCAGCTTACCAACAGGGGCTATCTATGGCTACACCTTC.

The rearrangement uses TRBV4-3 and TRBJ1-5, with D unresolved. V was cut by 0 bases and J by 6 bases, with 15 bases left in between. Germline V CDR1 and CDR2: LGHNA, YSLEER. The length of the CDR3 is 16 residues. The CDR3 coding sequence is TGCGCCAGCAGCCAAGACGGAAGTGGGAGAGGTCAGCCCCAGCATTTT. This encodes CASSQDGSGRGQPQHF.

The chain uses TRBV6-5 and TRBJ1-6, with D perhaps TRBD1 (5 bases). The CDR3 is 15 amino acids. Trimming took off 0 bases at V and 6 bases at J, with 9 bases between the two ends. Germline V lookup: CDR1 MNHEY, CDR2 SVGAGI. Here the CDR3 reads CASSYSHQGNSPLHF. The DNA of the CDR3 is TGTGCCAGCAGTTACTCTCACCAGGGTAATTCACCCCTCCACTTT.

V usage is TRBV6-1 and J usage is TRBJ2-2; D uncertain. Germline values: CDR1 MNHNS, CDR2 SASEGT. Trimming removed 6 bases at V and 2 bases at J, with 7 bases between. The CDR3 has 13 amino acids. CDR3 amino acids: CASRTSNTGELFF. As DNA, the CDR3 is TGTGCCAGCAGAACATCAAACACCGGGGAGCTGTTTTTT.

The V and J genes are TRBV4-1 and TRBJ1-4, with 7 bases that match TRBD1. V gave up 4 bases and J gave up 8 bases; unmatched junction bases: 10. Germline V lookup: CDR1 MGHRA, CDR2 YSYEKL. The CDR3 has 15 residues. The CDR3 nucleotides are TGCGCCAGCAGCCGAGACAGGGTAAATAACGAAAAACTGTTTTTT. Its protein product is CASSRDRVNNEKLFF.

The rearrangement joins TRBV7-9 to TRBJ2-5; D gene ambiguous. The CDR3 runs to 13 residues. Germline CDR1 reads SEHNR; CDR2 reads FQNEAQ (reference sequence). Trimming stripped 5 bases from V and 0 bases from J, with 7 bases between. CDR3 amino acids: CASSLPYQETQYF. CDR3 nucleotide sequence: TGTGCCAGCAGCCTCCCGTACCAAGAGACCCAGTACTTC. The full variable domain, with the rest looked up from reference TRBV7-9 and TRBJ2-5, is DTGVSQNPRHKITKRGQNVTFRCDPISEHNRLYWYRQTLGQGPEFLTYFQNEAQLEKSRLLSDRFSAERPKGSFSTLEIQRTEQGDSAMYLCASSLPYQETQYFGPGTRLLVL.

This clone appeared once. The gene calls are TRBV7-3 and TRBJ1-1, with D uncertain. The V and J ends lost 4 bases and 6 bases respectively, with 12 bases between them. Germline CDR1 and CDR2: SGHTA and FQGTGA. This CDR3 spans 13 amino acids. The CDR3 DNA reads TGTGCCAGCAGCTCCTCCCACCTATCTGAAGCTTTCTTT. It translates to CASSSSHLSEAFF.

In this sample, this clone turned up a few times. V is TRBV6-4 and J is TRBJ2-3, with 11 bases aligning to TRBD2. The germline gives CDR1 MRHNA, CDR2 SNTAGT. Unmatched junction bases numbered 3, after V lost 3 bases and J lost 4 bases. The CDR3 consists of 15 residues. The CDR3 protein is CASSEVAGGPDTQYF. The DNA of the CDR3 is TGTGCCAGCAGTGAAGTAGCGGGGGGGCCAGATACGCAGTATTTT.

V and J are TRBV6-1 and TRBJ1-5; D is perhaps TRBD1 (5 bases). The CDR3 is made up of 13 amino acids. Looked up from germline, CDR1 is MNHNS and CDR2 is SASEGT. The V end lost 7 bases, the J end lost 7 bases, and 14 bases lay between the germline ends. Written as DNA, the CDR3 is TGTGCCAGCATGGGGAGGGGAAGGCAGCCCCAGCATTTT. As protein: CASMGRGRQPQHF.

The rearrangement joins TRBV2 to TRBJ1-1; possibly TRBD1 for D (6 bases). The V gene lost 6 bases and the J gene lost 0 bases, with 23 bases spanning the gap. This CDR3 comprises 18 residues. Per germline, CDR1 SNHLY and CDR2 FYNNEI. The CDR3 sequence: CASRTQGPGGSMNTEAFF. The CDR3 coding sequence is TGTGCCAGCAGGACACAGGGACCCGGCGGGTCGATGAACACTGAAGCTTTCTTT.

There are a few counts of this clone. The chain carries TRBV2 and TRBJ2-7; 10 bases agree with TRBD1. CDR1 is SNHLY and CDR2 is FYNNEI in the germline V gene. The V gene end was trimmed by 10 bases and the J gene end by 4 bases; junction bases not matched to a gene: 7. This CDR3 is built from 13 residues. The CDR3 DNA is TGTGCCATTACGGGACAGGGGTTTTACGAGCAGTACTTC. It codes for CAITGQGFYEQYF.

V and J are TRBV11-2 and TRBJ2-7; a possible D gene is TRBD1 (6 bases). The CDR3 loop spans 14 amino acids. Germline lookup yields CDR1 SGHAT and CDR2 FQNNGV. Trimming took 7 bases from V and 4 from J, leaving 17 bases between them. The CDR3 spells CASTLNRDRYEQYF. The CDR3 DNA follows: TGTGCCAGCACCCTGAACAGGGACCGATACGAGCAGTACTTC.

This chain joins TRBV27 and TRBJ2-5, with 14 bases aligning to TRBD2. This CDR3 is 16 amino acids long. In germline, CDR1 is MNHEY, CDR2 SMNVEV (reference sequence). V lost 6 bases to trimming and J lost 7 bases; unmatched junction nucleotides: 10. The CDR3 here is CASRTGTSGGVGTQYF. The CDR3 bases are TGTGCCAGCAGAACCGGGACTAGCGGGGGAGTTGGGACCCAGTACTTC.

The V gene is TRBV2, the J gene TRBJ2-7; D not resolved. The germline V gene encodes CDR1 SNHLY and CDR2 FYNNEI. V was shortened by 6 bases and J by 0 bases, with 12 bases between the two germline ends. The CDR3 is 14 amino acids. The chain's CDR3 is CASRGGGSSYEQYF. CDR3 bases: TGTGCCAGCAGGGGTGGCGGTAGCTCCTACGAGCAGTACTTC.

The chain employs TRBV2 and TRBJ2-5, with D perhaps TRBD2 (7 bases). V lost 5 bases and J 5 bases, leaving 15 bases between the germline ends. CDR1 is SNHLY and CDR2 is FYNNEI in the germline V gene. The CDR3 has 14 residues. The CDR3 region is CASSSEGGYETQYF. In DNA, the CDR3 is TGTGCCAGCAGTTCTGAGGGGGGGTATGAGACCCAGTACTTC. The full variable domain, rest sourced from reference TRBV2 and TRBJ2-5, is EPEVTQTPSHQVTQMGQEVILRCVPISNHLYFYWYRQILGQKVEFLVSFYNNEISEKSEIFDDQFSVERPDGSNFTLKIRSTKLEDSAMYFCASSSEGGYETQYFGPGTRLLVL.